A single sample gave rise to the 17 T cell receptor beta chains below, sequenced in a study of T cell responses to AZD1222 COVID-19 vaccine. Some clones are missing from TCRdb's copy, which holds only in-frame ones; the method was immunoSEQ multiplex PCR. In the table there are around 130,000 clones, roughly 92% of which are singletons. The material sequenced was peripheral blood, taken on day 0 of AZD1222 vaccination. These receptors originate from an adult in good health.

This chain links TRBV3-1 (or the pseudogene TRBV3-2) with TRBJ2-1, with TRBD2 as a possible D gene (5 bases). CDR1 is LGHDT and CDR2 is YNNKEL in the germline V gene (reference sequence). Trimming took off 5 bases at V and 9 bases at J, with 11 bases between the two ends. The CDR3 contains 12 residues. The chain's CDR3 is CASSDGLAEQFF. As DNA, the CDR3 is TGTGCCAGCAGCGATGGACTGGCTGAGCAGTTCTTC.

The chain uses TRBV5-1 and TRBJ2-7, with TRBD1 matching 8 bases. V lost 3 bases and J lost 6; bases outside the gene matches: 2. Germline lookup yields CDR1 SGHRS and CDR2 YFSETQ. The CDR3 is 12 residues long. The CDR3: CASSWTGPEQYF. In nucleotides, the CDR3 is TGCGCCAGCAGCTGGACAGGGCCCGAGCAGTACTTC. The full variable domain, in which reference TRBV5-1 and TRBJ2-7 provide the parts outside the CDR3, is KAGVTQTPRYLIKTRGQQVTLSCSPISGHRSVSWYQQTPGQGLQFLFEYFSETQRNKGNFPGRFSGRQFSNSRSEMNVSTLELGDSALYLCASSWTGPEQYFGPGTRLTVT.

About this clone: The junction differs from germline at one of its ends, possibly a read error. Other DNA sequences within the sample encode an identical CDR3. CDR3 loop: CASSLGNQPQHF. Here the CDR3 DNA reads TGTGCCAGCAGCCTCGGCAACCAGCCCCAGCATTTT. The chain is built from TRBV7-9 and TRBJ1-5; D gene unclear. The CDR3 is 12 amino acids. Germline values: CDR1 SEHNR, CDR2 FQNEAQ (reference sequence).

CDR3 residues: CASSRTGHSTDTQYF. CDR3 in DNA: TGTGCCAGCAGTCGCACGGGACATAGCACAGATACGCAGTATTTT. The chain uses TRBV6-5 and TRBJ2-3; TRBD1 might be the D (6 bases). CDR1 MNHEY and CDR2 SVGAGI come from the germline V gene. The CDR3 length is 15 residues. The V end was cut by 5 bases, the J end by 0 bases, with 12 bases between.

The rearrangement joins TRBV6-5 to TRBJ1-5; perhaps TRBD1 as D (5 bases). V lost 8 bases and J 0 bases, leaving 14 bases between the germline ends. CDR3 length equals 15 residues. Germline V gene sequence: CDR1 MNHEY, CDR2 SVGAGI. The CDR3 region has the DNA TGTGCCAGCGGCTTAAGGGGTTATAGCAATCAGCCCCAGCATTTT. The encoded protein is CASGLRGYSNQPQHF.

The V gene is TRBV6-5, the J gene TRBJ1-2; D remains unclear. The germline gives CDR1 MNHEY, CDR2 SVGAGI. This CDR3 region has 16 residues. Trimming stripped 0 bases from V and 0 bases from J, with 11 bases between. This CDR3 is CASSYSPGGSNYGYTF. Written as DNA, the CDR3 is TGTGCCAGCAGTTACTCACCCGGTGGCTCTAACTATGGCTACACCTTC.

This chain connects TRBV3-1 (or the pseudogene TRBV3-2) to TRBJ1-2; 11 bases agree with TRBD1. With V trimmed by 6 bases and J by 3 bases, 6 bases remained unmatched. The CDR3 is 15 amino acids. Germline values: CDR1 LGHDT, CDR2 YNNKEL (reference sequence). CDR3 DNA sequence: TGTGCCAGCAGTCGGACAGGGGGCTGGGACTATGGCTACACCTTC. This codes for CASSRTGGWDYGYTF.

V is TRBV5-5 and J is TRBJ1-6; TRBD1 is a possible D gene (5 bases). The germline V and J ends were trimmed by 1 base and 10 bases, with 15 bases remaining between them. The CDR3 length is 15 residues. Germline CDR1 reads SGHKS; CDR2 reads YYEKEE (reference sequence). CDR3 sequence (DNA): TGTGCCAGCAGCTTGACAGGCTCACCAAGGTCACCCCTCCACTTT. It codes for CASSLTGSPRSPLHF.

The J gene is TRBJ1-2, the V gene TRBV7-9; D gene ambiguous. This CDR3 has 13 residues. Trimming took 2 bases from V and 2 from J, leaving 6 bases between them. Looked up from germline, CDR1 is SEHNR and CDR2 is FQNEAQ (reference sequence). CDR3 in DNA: TGTGCCAGCAGCTTAAAAGGAAACTATGGCTACACCTTC. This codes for CASSLKGNYGYTF.

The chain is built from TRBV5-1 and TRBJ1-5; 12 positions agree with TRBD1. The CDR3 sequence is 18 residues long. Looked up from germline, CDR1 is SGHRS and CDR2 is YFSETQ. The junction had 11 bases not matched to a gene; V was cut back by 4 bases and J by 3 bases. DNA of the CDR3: TGCGCCAGCAGCCAGGGGACAGGGGGCAAGAGAGTCAATCAGCCCCAGCATTTT. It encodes CASSQGTGGKRVNQPQHF. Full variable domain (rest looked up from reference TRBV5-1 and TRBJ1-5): KAGVTQTPRYLIKTRGQQVTLSCSPISGHRSVSWYQQTPGQGLQFLFEYFSETQRNKGNFPGRFSGRQFSNSRSEMNVSTLELGDSALYLCASSQGTGGKRVNQPQHFGDGTRLSIL.

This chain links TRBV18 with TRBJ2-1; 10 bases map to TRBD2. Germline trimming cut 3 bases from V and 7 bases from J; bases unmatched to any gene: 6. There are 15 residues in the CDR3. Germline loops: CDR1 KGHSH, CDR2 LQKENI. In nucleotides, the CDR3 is TGTGCCAGCTCACCTTCGATAGCGGGGGGAAATGAGCAGTTCTTC. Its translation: CASSPSIAGGNEQFF.

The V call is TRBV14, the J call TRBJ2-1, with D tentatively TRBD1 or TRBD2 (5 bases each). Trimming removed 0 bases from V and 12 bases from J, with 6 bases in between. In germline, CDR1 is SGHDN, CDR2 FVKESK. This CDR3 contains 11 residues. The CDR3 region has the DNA TGTGCCAGCAGCCAAGATGGGGGGCAGTTCTTC. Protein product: CASSQDGGQFF.

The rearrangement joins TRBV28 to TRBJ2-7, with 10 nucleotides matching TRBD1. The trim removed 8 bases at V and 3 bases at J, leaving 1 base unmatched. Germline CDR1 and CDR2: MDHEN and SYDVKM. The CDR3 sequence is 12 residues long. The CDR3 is CASRTGGYEQYF. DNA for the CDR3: TGTGCCAGCCGGACAGGGGGCTACGAGCAGTACTTC.

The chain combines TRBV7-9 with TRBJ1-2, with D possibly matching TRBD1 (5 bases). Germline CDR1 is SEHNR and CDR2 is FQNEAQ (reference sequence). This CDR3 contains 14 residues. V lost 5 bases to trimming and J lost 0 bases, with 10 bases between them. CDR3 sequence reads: CASSVPDTNYGYTF. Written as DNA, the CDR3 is TGTGCCAGCAGCGTACCGGACACTAACTATGGCTACACCTTC.

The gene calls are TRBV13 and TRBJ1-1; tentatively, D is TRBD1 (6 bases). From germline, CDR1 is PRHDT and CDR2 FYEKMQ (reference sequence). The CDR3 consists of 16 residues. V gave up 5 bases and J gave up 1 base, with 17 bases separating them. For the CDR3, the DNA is TGTGCCAGCAGCGCAGGCGGCTCCAGGGGGAACACTGAAGCTTTCTTT. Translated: CASSAGGSRGNTEAFF. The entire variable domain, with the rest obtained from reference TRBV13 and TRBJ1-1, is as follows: AAGVIQSPRHLIKEKRETATLKCYPIPRHDTVYWYQQGPGQDPQFLISFYEKMQSDKGSIPDRFSAQQFSDYHSELNMSSLELGDSALYFCASSAGGSRGNTEAFFGQGTRLTVV.

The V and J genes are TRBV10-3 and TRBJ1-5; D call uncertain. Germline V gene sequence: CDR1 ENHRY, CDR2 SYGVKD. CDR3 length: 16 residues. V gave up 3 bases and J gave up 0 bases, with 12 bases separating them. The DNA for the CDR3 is TGTGCCATCAGTGATAGTCAAACCTATAGCAATCAGCCCCAGCATTTT. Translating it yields CAISDSQTYSNQPQHF.

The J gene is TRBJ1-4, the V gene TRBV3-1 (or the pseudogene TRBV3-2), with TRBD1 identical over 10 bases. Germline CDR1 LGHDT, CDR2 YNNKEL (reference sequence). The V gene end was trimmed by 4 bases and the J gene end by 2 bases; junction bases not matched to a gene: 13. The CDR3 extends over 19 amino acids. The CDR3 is CASSLYSGTGVATNEKLFF. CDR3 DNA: TGTGCCAGCAGCCTCTATTCCGGGACAGGGGTGGCGACTAATGAAAAACTGTTTTTT.